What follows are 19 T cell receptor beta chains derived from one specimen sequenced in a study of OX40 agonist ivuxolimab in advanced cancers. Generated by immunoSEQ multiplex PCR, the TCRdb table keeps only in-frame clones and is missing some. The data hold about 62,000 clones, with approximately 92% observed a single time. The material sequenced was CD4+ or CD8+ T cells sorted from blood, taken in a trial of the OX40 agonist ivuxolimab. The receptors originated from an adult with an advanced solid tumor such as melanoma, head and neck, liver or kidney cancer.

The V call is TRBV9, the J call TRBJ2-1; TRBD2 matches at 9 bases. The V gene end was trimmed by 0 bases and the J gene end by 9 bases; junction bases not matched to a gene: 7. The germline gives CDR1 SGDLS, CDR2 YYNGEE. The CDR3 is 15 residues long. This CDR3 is CASSVVGSGRVEQFF. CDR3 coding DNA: TGTGCCAGCAGCGTAGTTGGTAGCGGGAGAGTTGAGCAGTTCTTC.

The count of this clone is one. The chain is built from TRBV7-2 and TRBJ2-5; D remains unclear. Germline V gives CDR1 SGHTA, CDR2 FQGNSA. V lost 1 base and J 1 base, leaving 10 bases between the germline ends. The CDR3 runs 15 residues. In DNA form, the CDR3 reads TGTGCCAGCAGCTTAGGTTCCGGCAGCCAAGAGACCCAGTACTTC. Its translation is CASSLGSGSQETQYF. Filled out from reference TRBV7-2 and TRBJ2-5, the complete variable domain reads GAGVSQSPSNKVTEKGKDVELRCDPISGHTALYWYRQSLGQGLEFLIYFQGNSAPDKSGLPSDRFSAERTGGSVSTLTIQRTQQEDSAVYLCASSLGSGSQETQYFGPGTRLLVL.

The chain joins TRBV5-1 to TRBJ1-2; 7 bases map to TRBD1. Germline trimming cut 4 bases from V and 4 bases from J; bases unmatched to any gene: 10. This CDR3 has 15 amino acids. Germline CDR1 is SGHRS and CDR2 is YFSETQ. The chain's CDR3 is CASSLAGTASYGYTF. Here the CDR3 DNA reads TGCGCCAGCAGCCTAGCAGGGACAGCTTCCTATGGCTACACCTTC.

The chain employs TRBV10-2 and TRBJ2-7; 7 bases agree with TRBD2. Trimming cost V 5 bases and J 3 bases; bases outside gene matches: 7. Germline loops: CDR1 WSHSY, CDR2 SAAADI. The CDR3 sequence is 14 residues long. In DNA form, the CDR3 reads TGCGCCAGCAGTACGTCTCTAGCGGACTACGAGCAGTACTTC. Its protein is CASSTSLADYEQYF.

The CDR3 here is CASLSGGTEGGYTF. CDR3 sequence (DNA): TGTGCCAGTCTCTCAGGTGGGACAGAGGGTGGCTACACCTTC. This chain links TRBV7-9 with TRBJ1-2; the match to TRBD1 covers 7 bases. V shed 9 bases and J 7 bases; nucleotides not matched to a gene: 14. The CDR3 totals 14 residues. The germline V gene encodes CDR1 SEHNR and CDR2 FQNEAQ (reference sequence).

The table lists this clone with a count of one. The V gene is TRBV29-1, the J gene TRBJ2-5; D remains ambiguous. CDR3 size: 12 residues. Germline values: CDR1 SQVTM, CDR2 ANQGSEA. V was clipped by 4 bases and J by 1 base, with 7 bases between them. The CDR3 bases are TGCAGCGTTGCCGGCGGCCAAGAGACCCAGTACTTC. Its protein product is CSVAGGQETQYF.

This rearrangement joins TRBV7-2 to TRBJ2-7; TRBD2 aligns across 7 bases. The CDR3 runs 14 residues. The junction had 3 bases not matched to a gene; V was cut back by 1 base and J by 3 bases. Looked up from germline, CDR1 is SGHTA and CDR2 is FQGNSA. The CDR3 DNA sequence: TGTGCCAGCAGCTTAGGCGGCGGGGGCTACGAGCAGTACTTC. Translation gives CASSLGGGGYEQYF.

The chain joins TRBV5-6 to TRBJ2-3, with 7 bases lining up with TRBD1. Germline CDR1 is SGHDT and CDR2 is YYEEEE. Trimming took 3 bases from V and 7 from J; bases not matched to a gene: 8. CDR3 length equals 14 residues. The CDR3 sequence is CASSSGTDFNTQYF. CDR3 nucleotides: TGTGCCAGCAGCTCCGGGACAGATTTCAATACGCAGTATTTT.

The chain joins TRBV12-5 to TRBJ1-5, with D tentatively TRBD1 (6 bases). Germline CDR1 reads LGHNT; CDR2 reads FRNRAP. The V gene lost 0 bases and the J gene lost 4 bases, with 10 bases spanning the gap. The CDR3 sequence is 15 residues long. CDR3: CASGLVGGQNQPQHF. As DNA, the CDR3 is TGTGCTAGTGGTTTGGTAGGGGGGCAGAATCAGCCCCAGCATTTT.

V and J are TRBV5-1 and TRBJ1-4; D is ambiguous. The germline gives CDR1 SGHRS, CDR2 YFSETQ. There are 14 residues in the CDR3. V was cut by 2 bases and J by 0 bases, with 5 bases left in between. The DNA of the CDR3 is TGCGCCAGCAGCTTAGGGACAACTAATGAAAAACTGTTTTTT. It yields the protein CASSLGTTNEKLFF. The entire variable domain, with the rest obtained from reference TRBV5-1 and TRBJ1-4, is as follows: KAGVTQTPRYLIKTRGQQVTLSCSPISGHRSVSWYQQTPGQGLQFLFEYFSETQRNKGNFPGRFSGRQFSNSRSEMNVSTLELGDSALYLCASSLGTTNEKLFFGSGTQLSVL.

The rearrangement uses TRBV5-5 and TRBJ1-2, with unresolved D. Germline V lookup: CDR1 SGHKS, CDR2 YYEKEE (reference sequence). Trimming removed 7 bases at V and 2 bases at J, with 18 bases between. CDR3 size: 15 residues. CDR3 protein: CASELLGAGNYGYTF. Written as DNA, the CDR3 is TGTGCCAGCGAACTGCTGGGTGCGGGGAACTATGGCTACACCTTC. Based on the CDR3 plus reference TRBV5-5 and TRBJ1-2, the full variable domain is DAGVTQSPTHLIKTRGQQVTLRCSPISGHKSVSWYQQVLGQGPQFIFQYYEKEERGRGNFPDRFSARQFPNYSSELNVNALLLGDSALYLCASELLGAGNYGYTFGSGTRLTVV.

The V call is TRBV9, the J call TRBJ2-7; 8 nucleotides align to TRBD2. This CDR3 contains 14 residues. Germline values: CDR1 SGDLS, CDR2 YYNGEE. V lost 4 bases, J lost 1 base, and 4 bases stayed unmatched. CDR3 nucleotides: TGTGCCAGCAGCCTTAGCGGGGTGTCCTACGAGCAGTACTTC. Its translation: CASSLSGVSYEQYF.

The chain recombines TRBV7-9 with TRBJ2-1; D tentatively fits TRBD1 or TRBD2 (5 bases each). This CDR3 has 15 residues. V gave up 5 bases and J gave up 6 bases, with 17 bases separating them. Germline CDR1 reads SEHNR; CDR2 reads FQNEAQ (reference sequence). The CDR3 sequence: CASSPIPGPTNEQFF. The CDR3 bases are TGTGCCAGCAGCCCGATACCGGGGCCCACCAATGAGCAGTTCTTC.

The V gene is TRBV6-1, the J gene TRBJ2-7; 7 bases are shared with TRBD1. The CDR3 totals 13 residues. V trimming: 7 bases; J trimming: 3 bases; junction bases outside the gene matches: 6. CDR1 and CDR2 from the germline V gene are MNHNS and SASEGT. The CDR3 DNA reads TGTGCCAGCAAAGTACAGGGGAGCTACGAGCAGTACTTC. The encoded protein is CASKVQGSYEQYF.

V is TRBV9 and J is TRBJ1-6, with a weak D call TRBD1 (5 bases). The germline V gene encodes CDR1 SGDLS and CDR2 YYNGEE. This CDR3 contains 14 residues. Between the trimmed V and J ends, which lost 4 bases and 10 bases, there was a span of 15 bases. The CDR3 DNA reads TGTGCCAGCAGCCCGCCTGGGGCCGGGTCACCCCTCCACTTT. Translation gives CASSPPGAGSPLHF.

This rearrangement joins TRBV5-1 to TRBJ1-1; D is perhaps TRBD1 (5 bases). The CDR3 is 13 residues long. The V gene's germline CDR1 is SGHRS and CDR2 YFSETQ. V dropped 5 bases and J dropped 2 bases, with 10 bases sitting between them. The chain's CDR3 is CASSRDPNTEAFF. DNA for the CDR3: TGCGCCAGCAGTAGGGACCCCAACACTGAAGCTTTCTTT. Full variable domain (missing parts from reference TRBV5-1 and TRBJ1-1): KAGVTQTPRYLIKTRGQQVTLSCSPISGHRSVSWYQQTPGQGLQFLFEYFSETQRNKGNFPGRFSGRQFSNSRSEMNVSTLELGDSALYLCASSRDPNTEAFFGQGTRLTVV.

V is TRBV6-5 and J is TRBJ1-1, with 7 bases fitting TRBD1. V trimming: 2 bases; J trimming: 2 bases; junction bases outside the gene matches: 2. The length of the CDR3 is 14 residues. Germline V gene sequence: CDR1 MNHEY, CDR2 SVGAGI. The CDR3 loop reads CASSYGDSNTEAFF. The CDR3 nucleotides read TGTGCCAGCAGTTACGGGGACAGCAACACTGAAGCTTTCTTT.

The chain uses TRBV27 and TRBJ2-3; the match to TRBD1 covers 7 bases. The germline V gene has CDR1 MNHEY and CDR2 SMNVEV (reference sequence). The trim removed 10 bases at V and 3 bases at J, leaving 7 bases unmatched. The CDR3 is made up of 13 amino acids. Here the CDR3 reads CATTGAATDTQYF. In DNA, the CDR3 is TGTGCCACCACAGGGGCAGCGACAGATACGCAGTATTTT.

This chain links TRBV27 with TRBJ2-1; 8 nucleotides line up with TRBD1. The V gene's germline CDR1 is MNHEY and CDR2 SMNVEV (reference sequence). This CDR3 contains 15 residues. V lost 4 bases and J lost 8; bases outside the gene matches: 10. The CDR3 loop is CASSSRQGTNDEQFF. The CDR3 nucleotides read TGTGCCAGCAGTTCCCGACAGGGGACGAACGATGAGCAGTTCTTC.